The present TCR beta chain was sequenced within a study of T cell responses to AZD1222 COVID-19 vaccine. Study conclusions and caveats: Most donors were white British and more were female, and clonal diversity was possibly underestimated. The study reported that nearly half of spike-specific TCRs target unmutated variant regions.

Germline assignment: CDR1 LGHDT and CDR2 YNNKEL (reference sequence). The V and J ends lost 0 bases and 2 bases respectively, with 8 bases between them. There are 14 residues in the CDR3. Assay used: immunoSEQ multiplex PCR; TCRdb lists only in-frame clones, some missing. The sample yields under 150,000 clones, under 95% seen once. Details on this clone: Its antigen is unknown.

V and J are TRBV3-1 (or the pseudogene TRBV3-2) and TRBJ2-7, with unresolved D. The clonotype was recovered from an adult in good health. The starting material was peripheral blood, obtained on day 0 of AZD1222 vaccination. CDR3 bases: TGTGCCAGCAGCCAAGATCCGCGAACCTACGAGCAGTACTTC. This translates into CASSQDPRTYEQYF.